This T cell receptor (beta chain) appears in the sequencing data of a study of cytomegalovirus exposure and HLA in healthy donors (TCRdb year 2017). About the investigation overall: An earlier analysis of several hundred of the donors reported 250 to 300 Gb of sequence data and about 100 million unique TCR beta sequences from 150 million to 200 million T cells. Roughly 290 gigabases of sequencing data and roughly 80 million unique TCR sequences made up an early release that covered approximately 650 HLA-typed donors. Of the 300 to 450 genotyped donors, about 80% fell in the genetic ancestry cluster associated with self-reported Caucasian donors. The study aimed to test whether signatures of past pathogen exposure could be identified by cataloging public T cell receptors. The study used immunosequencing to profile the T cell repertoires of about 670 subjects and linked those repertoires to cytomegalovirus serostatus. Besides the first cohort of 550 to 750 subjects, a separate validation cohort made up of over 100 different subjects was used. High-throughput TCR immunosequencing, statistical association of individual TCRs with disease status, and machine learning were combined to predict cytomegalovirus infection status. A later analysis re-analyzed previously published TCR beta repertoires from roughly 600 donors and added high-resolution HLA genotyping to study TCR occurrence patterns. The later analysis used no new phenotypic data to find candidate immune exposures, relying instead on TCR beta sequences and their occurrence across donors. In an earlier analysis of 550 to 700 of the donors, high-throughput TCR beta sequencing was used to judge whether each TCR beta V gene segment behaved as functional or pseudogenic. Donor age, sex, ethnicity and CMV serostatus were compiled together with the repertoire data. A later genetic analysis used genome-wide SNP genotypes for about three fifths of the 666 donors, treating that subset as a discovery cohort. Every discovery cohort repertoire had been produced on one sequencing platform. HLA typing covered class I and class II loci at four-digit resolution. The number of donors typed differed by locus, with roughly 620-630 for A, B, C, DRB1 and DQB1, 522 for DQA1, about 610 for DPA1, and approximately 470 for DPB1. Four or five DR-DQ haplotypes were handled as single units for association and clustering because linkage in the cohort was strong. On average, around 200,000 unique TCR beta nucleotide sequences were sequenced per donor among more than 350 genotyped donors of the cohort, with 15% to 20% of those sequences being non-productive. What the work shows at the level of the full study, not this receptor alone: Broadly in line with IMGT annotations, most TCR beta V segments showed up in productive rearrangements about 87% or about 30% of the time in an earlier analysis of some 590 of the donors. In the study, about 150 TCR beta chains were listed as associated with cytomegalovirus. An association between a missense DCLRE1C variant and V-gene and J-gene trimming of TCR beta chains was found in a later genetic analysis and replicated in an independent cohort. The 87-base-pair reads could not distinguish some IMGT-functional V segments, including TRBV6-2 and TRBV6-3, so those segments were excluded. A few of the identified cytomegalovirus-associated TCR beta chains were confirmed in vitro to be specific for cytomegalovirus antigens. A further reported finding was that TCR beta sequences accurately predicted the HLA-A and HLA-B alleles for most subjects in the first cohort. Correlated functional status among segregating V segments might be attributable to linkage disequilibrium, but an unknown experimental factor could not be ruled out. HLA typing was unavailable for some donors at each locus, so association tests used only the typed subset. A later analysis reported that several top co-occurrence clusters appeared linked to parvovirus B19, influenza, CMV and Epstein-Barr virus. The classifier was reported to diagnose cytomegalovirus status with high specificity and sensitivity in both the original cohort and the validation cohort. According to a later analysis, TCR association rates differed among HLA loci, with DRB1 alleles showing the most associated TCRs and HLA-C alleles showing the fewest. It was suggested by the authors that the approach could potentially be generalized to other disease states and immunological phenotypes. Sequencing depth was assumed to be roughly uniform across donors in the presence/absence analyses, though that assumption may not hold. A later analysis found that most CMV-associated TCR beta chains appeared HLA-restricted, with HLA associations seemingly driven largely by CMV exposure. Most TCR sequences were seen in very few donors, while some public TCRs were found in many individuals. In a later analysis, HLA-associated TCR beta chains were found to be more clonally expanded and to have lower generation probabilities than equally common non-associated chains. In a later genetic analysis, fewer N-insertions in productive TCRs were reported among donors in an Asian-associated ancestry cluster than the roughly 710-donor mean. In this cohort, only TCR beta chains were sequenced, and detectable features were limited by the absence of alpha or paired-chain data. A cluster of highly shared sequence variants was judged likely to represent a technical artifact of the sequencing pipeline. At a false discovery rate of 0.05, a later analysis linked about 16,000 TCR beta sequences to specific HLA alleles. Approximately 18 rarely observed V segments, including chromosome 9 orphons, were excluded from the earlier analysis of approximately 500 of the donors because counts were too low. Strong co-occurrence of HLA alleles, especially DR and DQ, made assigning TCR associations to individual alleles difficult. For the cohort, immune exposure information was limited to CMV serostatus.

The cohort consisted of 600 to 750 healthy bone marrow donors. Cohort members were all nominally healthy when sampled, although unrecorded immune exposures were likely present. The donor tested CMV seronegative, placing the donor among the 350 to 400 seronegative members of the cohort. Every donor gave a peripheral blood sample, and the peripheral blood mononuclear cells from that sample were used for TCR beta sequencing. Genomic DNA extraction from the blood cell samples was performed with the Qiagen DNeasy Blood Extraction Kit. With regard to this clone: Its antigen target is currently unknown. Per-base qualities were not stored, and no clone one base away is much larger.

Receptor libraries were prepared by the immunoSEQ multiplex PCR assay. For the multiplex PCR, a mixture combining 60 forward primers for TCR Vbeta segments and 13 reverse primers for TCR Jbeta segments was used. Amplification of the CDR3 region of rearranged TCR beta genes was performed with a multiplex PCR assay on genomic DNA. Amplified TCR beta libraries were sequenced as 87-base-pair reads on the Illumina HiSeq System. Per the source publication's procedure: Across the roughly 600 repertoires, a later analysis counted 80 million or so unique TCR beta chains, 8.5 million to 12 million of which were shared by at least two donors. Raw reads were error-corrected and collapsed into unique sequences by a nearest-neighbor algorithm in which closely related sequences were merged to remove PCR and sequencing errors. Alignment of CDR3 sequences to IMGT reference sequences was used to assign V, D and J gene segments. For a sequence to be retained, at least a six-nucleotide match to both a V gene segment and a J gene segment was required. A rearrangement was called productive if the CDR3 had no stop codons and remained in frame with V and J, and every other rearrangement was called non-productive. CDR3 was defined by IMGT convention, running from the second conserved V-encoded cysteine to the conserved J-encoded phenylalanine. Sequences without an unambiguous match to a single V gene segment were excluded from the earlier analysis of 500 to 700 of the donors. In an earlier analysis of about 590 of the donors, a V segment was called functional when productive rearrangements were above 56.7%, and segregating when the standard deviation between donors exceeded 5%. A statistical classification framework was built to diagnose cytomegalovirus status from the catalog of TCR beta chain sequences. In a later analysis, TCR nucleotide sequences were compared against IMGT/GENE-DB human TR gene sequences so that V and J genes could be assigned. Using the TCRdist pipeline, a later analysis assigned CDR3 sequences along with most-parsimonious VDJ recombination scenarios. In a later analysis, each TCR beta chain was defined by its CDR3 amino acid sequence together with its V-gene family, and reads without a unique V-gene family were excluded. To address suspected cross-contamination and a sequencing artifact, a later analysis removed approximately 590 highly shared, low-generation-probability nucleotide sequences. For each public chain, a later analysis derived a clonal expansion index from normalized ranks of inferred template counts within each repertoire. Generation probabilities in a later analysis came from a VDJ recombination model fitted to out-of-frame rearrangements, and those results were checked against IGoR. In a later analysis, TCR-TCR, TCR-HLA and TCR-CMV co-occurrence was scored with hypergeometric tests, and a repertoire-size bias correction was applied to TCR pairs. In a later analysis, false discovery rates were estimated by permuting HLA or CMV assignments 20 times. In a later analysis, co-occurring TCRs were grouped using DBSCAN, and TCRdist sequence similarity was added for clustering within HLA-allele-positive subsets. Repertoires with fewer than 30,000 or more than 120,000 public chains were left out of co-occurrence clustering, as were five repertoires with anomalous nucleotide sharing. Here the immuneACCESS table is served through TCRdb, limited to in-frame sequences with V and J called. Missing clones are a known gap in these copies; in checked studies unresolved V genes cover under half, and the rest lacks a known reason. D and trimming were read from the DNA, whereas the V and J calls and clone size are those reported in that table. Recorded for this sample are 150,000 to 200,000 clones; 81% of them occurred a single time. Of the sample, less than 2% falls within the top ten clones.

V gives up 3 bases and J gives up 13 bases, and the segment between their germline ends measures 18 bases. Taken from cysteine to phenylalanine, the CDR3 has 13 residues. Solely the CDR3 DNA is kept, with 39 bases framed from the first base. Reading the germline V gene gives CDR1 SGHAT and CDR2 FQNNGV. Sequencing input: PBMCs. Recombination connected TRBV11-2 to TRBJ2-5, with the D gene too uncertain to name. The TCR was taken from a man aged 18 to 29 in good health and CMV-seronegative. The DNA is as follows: TGTGCCAGCAGCTTCCTTCTAGGCTCCACGGGGTACTTC. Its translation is CASSFLLGSTGYF.